One sample yielded the 27 T cell receptor beta chains listed below, sequenced in a study of blood T cell repertoires in COVID-19. Only in-frame clones appear in the TCRdb table, and some are missing; sequencing was by immunoSEQ multiplex PCR. The sample holds 300,000 to 400,000 clones, just over 85% seen once. The specimen was PBMCs or T cells enriched from blood (not recorded which). The receptors originated from a woman between 35 and 50 years old with acute COVID-19.

This clone was detected only once. The chain has TRBV18 and TRBJ2-5; D not resolved. Deletions cut 6 bases from V and 2 bases from J, with 7 bases between. CDR1 KGHSH and CDR2 LQKENI come from the germline V gene. CDR3 length: 12 amino acids. The CDR3 bases are TGTGCCAGCTCCTCTACTCAAGAGACCCAGTACTTC. Encoded protein: CASSSTQETQYF.

The chain uses TRBV19 and TRBJ2-5, with TRBD1 matching over 7 bases. CDR1 is LNHDA and CDR2 is SQIVND in the germline V gene (reference sequence). CDR3 length equals 14 residues. With 7 bases clipped from V and 1 base from J, the junction kept 6 bases outside the gene matches. The CDR3 protein is CASTLTGTQETQYF. The CDR3 bases are TGTGCCAGTACCCTGACAGGGACCCAAGAGACCCAGTACTTC.

The J gene is TRBJ1-6, the V gene TRBV3-1 (or the pseudogene TRBV3-2), with D unclear. Germline V lookup: CDR1 LGHDT, CDR2 YNNKEL (reference sequence). V lost 1 base and J lost 4, with 8 bases in between. The CDR3 sequence is 15 residues long. CDR3 region: CASSQVAEYNSPLHF. The CDR3 coding sequence is TGTGCCAGCAGCCAAGTGGCAGAATATAATTCACCCCTCCACTTT.

This rearrangement joins TRBV19 to TRBJ2-2, with 8 bases aligning to TRBD1. The CDR3 is made up of 15 amino acids. The J segment lost 5 bases and the V segment lost 8 bases, leaving 10 bases of the junction unmatched. Germline CDR1 LNHDA, CDR2 SQIVND (reference sequence). The CDR3 DNA reads as TGTGCCAGTTCGCAGGGGGCTAGAGTTACCGGGGAGCTGTTTTTT. Protein: CASSQGARVTGELFF.

In its sample, this clone was seen once. The CDR3 nucleotides are TGCGCCAGCAGCTTCTCAGGGACAGACCGCCCGGGCTACACCTTC. Protein: CASSFSGTDRPGYTF. The rearrangement joins TRBV5-1 to TRBJ1-2, with TRBD1 identical over 7 bases. Germline CDR1 SGHRS, CDR2 YFSETQ. The CDR3 is 15 amino acids. V gave up 2 bases and J gave up 8 bases; unmatched junction bases: 12.

The genes are TRBV7-8 and TRBJ1-1; D perhaps matches TRBD1 (6 bases). CDR3 length equals 16 residues. Trimming cost V 5 bases and J 4 bases, with 20 bases left between them. CDR1 SGHVS and CDR2 FQNEAQ come from the germline V gene. The CDR3 DNA follows: TGTGCCAGCAGCATTCCGGGACATCAGGGAGTCACTGAAGCTTTCTTT. It yields the protein CASSIPGHQGVTEAFF.

The chain joins TRBV28 to TRBJ2-7, with 10 positions matching TRBD2. V gave up 4 bases and J gave up 4 bases; unmatched junction bases: 13. The CDR3 loop spans 17 amino acids. Germline values: CDR1 MDHEN, CDR2 SYDVKM. The CDR3 region has the DNA TGTGCCAGCAGTTCTGGTCTAGCGGGAGTTTTGGGTTACGAGCAGTACTTC. It specifies CASSSGLAGVLGYEQYF.

The V gene is TRBV4-3, the J gene TRBJ1-5, with 9 bases aligning to TRBD1. Per the germline V gene, CDR1 is LGHNA and CDR2 is YSLEER. J gave up 5 bases and V 0 bases, and 5 bases lay outside the gene matches. This CDR3 is built from 16 residues. CDR3 coding DNA: TGCGCCAGCAGCCAAGACACCGGACAGGGGTATCAGCCCCAGCATTTT. Translated: CASSQDTGQGYQPQHF.

The chain recombines TRBV2 with TRBJ2-1; the D gene is possibly TRBD2 (7 bases). CDR1 and CDR2 from the germline V gene are SNHLY and FYNNEI. The CDR3 consists of 13 residues. Trimming stripped 0 bases from V and 15 bases from J, with 15 bases between. CDR3 bases: TGTGCCAGCAGTGAAGCGGCGGGGGCCCGGTGGTTCTTC. As protein: CASSEAAGARWFF. Filled out from reference TRBV2 and TRBJ2-1, the complete variable domain reads EPEVTQTPSHQVTQMGQEVILRCVPISNHLYFYWYRQILGQKVEFLVSFYNNEISEKSEIFDDQFSVERPDGSNFTLKIRSTKLEDSAMYFCASSEAAGARWFFGPGTRLTVL.

The CDR3 DNA sequence: TGTGCCAGCAGCGTAAGGACTAGGGGGGGCGAGCAGTACTTC. It encodes CASSVRTRGGEQYF. The rearrangement uses TRBV7-2 and TRBJ2-7, with D perhaps matching TRBD2 (7 bases). This CDR3 has 14 residues. CDR1 and CDR2 from the germline V gene are SGHTA and FQGNSA. Trimming took 5 bases from V and 6 from J, leaving 17 bases between them.

CDR3 amino acids: CASSFRTGVNTGELFF. CDR3 nucleotide sequence: TGTGCCAGCAGCTTCCGGACAGGGGTGAACACCGGGGAGCTGTTTTTT. The chain carries TRBV5-6 and TRBJ2-2; 9 positions agree with TRBD1. The CDR3 runs to 16 residues. From germline, CDR1 is SGHDT and CDR2 YYEEEE. J lost 1 base, V lost 2 bases, and 3 bases had no gene match.

This clone has a handful of counts. The V and J genes are TRBV19 and TRBJ2-1, with a weak D call TRBD2 (6 bases). Germline-derived CDR1 and CDR2 are LNHDA and SQIVND (reference sequence). Deletions cut 6 bases from V and 0 bases from J, with 12 bases between. The CDR3 contains 15 residues. The CDR3 nucleotides read TGTGCCAGTAGGCGGGACCGGAGCTCCTACAATGAGCAGTTCTTC. Protein: CASRRDRSSYNEQFF. Drawing the rest from reference TRBV19 and TRBJ2-1, the complete variable domain is DGGITQSPKYLFRKEGQNVTLSCEQNLNHDAMYWYRQDPGQGLRLIYYSQIVNDFQKGDIAEGYSVSREKKESFPLTVTSAQKNPTAFYLCASRRDRSSYNEQFFGPGTRLTVL.

The chain carries TRBV21-1 and TRBJ2-1; the table assigns TRBD2, which was not confirmed against the DNA. TRBV21-1 is designated a pseudogene. The CDR3 sequence is 17 residues long. The DNA for the CDR3 is TGTGCCAGCAGCAAGAGGCTCCCGACCAGCTCCTACAATGAGCAGTTCTTC. This sequence encodes CASSKRLPTSSYNEQFF.

The rearrangement joins TRBV28 to TRBJ1-3; weak D call: TRBD1 (5 bases). The CDR3 sequence is 16 residues long. Trimming took off 7 bases at V and 2 bases at J, with 18 bases between the two ends. Germline CDR1 reads MDHEN; CDR2 reads SYDVKM. The CDR3 nucleotides read TGTGCCAGCACCCCAAGTGCAGGGTCCCCTGGAAACACCATATATTTT. Its protein is CASTPSAGSPGNTIYF.

This clone is a singleton in its sample. Other nucleotide sequences from this sample produce the same CDR3. V gene TRBV6-5 combines with J gene TRBJ1-1; no clear D. This CDR3 region has 13 residues. CDR1 and CDR2 (germline): MNHEY, SVGAGI. The germline V and J ends were trimmed by 2 bases and 2 bases, with 6 bases remaining between them. The CDR3 here is CASSYPGNTEAFF. CDR3 in DNA: TGTGCCAGCAGTTACCCGGGTAACACTGAAGCTTTCTTT.

The V and J genes are TRBV4-1 and TRBJ2-3, with D perhaps matching TRBD1 (6 bases). The ends were cut back, 0 bases at V and 5 bases at J, with 15 bases in the middle. This CDR3 region has 16 residues. Germline loops: CDR1 MGHRA, CDR2 YSYEKL. This chain's CDR3 is CASSQERGVGGDTQYF. The CDR3 DNA reads as TGCGCCAGCAGCCAAGAAAGAGGGGTAGGGGGAGATACGCAGTATTTT.

The chain's CDR3 is CASSPGLSNGYTF. The CDR3 DNA reads as TGTGCCAGCAGTCCAGGGTTGAGCAATGGCTACACCTTC. The chain couples TRBV28 to TRBJ1-2; TRBD1 is a possible D gene (5 bases). CDR3 size: 13 residues. V was shortened by 5 bases and J by 6 bases, with 13 bases between the two germline ends. Germline lookup yields CDR1 MDHEN and CDR2 SYDVKM.

The chain couples TRBV7-2 to TRBJ2-7; 8 nucleotides line up with TRBD2. Per germline, CDR1 SGHTA and CDR2 FQGNSA. The CDR3 is made up of 15 amino acids. V was pared by 3 bases and J by 7 bases, with 11 bases of the junction left unmatched. The CDR3 here is CASSLLSGIPQEQYF. In DNA form, the CDR3 reads TGTGCCAGCAGCTTGCTTAGCGGGATCCCCCAGGAGCAGTACTTC.

The chain links TRBV7-2 to TRBJ1-4; 7 bases are shared with TRBD1. The CDR3 consists of 15 residues. CDR1 is SGHTA and CDR2 is FQGNSA in the germline V gene. Losses at the gene ends were 5 bases for V and 4 bases for J; bases not matched to a gene: 7. CDR3 region: CASSKTGRGNEKLFF. CDR3 nucleotide sequence: TGTGCCAGCAGCAAGACAGGGCGGGGTAATGAAAAACTGTTTTTT.

This clone was counted a single time. The chain combines TRBV19 with TRBJ2-1, with 9 bases fitting TRBD2. Germline loops: CDR1 LNHDA, CDR2 SQIVND (reference sequence). J gave up 0 bases and V 0 bases, and 18 bases lay outside the gene matches. CDR3 length: 22 residues. CDR3 DNA sequence: TGTGCCAGTAGTATAGATAAATGGGGACTAGCAGAAAAGAAAGGCTCCTACAATGAGCAGTTCTTC. It translates to CASSIDKWGLAEKKGSYNEQFF.

This clone was detected a few times. The rearrangement joins TRBV5-6 to TRBJ1-4; maybe TRBD1 (6 bases). V lost 3 bases and J lost 7, with 16 bases in between. This CDR3 spans 15 amino acids. Germline V lookup: CDR1 SGHDT, CDR2 YYEEEE. The CDR3 region is CASSSRGLFGEKLFF. CDR3 DNA sequence: TGTGCCAGCAGCTCCAGGGGTCTCTTCGGTGAAAAACTGTTTTTT.

The rearrangement links TRBV7-9 to TRBJ2-6, with 7 positions matching TRBD1. V was pared by 0 bases and J by 1 base, with 6 bases of the junction left unmatched. CDR1 and CDR2 from the germline V gene are SEHNR and FQNEAQ (reference sequence). There are 18 residues in the CDR3. CDR3 bases: TGTGCCAGCAGCTTAGCACGGGACAGTGGATCTGGGGCCAACGTCCTGACTTTC. As protein: CASSLARDSGSGANVLTF.

The genes are TRBV2 and TRBJ1-1, with D possibly matching TRBD1 (6 bases). V was clipped by 6 bases and J by 6 bases, with 14 bases between them. This CDR3 is built from 13 residues. CDR1 and CDR2 (germline): SNHLY, FYNNEI. This chain's CDR3 is CASSLRQVPEAFF. CDR3 DNA: TGTGCCAGCAGCCTTAGACAGGTCCCTGAAGCTTTCTTT.

This chain connects TRBV5-1 to TRBJ1-1, with a possible D match to TRBD1 (6 bases). Germline V gene lookup returns CDR1 SGHRS and CDR2 YFSETQ. V was clipped by 0 bases and J by 9 bases, with 18 bases between them. The CDR3 is made up of 15 amino acids. As DNA, the CDR3 is TGCGCCAGCAGCTTGGCCCGGGGTAGAGGGGACAAAGCTTTCTTT. Amino acid sequence: CASSLARGRGDKAFF.

V is TRBV14 and J is TRBJ2-1; D perhaps matches TRBD1 (6 bases). V lost 1 base and J lost 3, with 10 bases in between. The germline gives CDR1 SGHDN, CDR2 FVKESK. This CDR3 spans 15 amino acids. The CDR3 spells CASSQVGAGYNEQFF. CDR3 bases: TGTGCCAGCAGCCAAGTGGGGGCCGGCTACAATGAGCAGTTCTTC.

The table lists this clone with a count of one. The chain uses TRBV5-6 and TRBJ2-7, with TRBD1 identical over 7 bases. The CDR3 covers 15 residues. Germline V gene lookup returns CDR1 SGHDT and CDR2 YYEEEE. V was pared by 0 bases and J by 5 bases, with 8 bases of the junction left unmatched. The CDR3 DNA follows: TGTGCCAGCAGCTTGGCCCGACAGGGTGGGGACGAGCAGTACTTC. Encoded protein: CASSLARQGGDEQYF.

This clone was picked up a small number of times. This chain links TRBV19 with TRBJ1-1; the match to TRBD1 covers 7 bases. The CDR3 sequence is 14 residues long. The J segment lost 4 bases and the V segment lost 10 bases, leaving 12 bases of the junction unmatched. The germline V gene has CDR1 LNHDA and CDR2 SQIVND (reference sequence). This CDR3 is CATLPQGGPTEAFF. The DNA for the CDR3 is TGTGCCACCCTCCCGCAGGGGGGTCCCACTGAAGCTTTCTTT.